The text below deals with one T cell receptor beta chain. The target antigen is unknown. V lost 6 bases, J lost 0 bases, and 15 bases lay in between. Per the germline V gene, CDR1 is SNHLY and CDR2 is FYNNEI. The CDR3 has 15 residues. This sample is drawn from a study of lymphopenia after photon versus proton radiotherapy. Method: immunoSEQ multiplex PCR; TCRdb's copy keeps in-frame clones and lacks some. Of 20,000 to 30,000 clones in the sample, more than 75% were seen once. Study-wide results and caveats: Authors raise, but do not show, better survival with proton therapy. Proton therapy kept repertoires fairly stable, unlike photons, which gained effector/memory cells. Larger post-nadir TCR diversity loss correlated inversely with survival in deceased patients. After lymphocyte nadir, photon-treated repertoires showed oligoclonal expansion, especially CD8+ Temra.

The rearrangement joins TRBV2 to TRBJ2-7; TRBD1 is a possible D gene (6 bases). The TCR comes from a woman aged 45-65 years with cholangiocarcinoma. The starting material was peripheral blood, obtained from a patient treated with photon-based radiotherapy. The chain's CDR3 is CASRNPGQSSYEQYF. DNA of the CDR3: TGTGCCAGCAGGAACCCAGGACAGAGCTCCTACGAGCAGTACTTC.